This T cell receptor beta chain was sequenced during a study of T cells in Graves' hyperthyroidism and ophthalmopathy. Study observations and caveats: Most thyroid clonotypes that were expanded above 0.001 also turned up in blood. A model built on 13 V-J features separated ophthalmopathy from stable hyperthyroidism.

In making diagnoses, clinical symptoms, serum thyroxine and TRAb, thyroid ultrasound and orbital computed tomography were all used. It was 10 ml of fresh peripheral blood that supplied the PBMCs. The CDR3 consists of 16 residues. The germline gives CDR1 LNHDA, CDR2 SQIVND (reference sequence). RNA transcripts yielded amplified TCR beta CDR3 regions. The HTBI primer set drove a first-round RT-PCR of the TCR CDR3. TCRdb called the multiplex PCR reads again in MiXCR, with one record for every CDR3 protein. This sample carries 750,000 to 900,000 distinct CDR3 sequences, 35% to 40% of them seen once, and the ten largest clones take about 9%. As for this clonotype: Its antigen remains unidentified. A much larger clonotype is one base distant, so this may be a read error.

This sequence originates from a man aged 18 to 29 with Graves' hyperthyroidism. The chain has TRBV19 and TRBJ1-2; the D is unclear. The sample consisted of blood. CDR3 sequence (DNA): TGTGCCGGTAGTCCGTTGTTTTTCGGGGATGGATATGGCTACACCTTC. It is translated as CAGSPLFFGDGYGYTF.